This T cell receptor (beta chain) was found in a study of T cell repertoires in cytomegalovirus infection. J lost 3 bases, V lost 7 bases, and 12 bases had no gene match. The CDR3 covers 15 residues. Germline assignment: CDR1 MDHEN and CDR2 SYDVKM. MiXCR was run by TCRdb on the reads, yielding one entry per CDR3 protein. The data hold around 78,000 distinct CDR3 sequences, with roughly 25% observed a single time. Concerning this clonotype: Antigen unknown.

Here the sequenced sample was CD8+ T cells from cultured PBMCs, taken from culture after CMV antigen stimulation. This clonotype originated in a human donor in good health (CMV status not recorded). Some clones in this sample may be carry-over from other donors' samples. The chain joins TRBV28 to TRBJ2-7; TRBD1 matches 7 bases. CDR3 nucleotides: TGTGCCAGCATTTCACAGACAGGGTCCTTCTACGAGCAGTACTTC. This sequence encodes CASISQTGSFYEQYF.